The 19 T cell receptor beta chains in this list originate from one sample, sequenced in a study of T cell repertoires in cytomegalovirus infection. A single record per CDR3 protein comes from TCRdb applying MiXCR to the reads. The sample shows approximately 390,000 distinct CDR3 sequences, 34% of them seen only once. The antigens of these receptors remain unknown. The sequences come from cultured PBMCs, collected from culture after CMV antigen stimulation. The receptors were gathered from a human donor in good health (CMV status not recorded). Some clones in this sample may be carry-over from other donors' samples.

The chain joins TRBV6-2 or TRBV6-3 to TRBJ2-7; D perhaps matches TRBD1 (5 bases). Trimming cost V 2 bases and J 2 bases, with 22 bases left between them. There are 18 residues in the CDR3. The germline V gene has CDR1 MNHEY and CDR2 SVGEGT. CDR3 nucleotide sequence: TGTGCCAGCAGTTACATGGGGCCTGGGGAACCCTTAACCTACGAGCAGTACTTC. Its protein is CASSYMGPGEPLTYEQYF.

This clonotype occurred a few times. The chain couples TRBV6-2 or TRBV6-3 to TRBJ2-5, with D possibly being TRBD1 (6 bases). Trimming pared 10 bases from V and 2 bases from J, leaving 8 bases between. The CDR3 sequence is 11 residues long. CDR1 and CDR2 (germline): MNHEY, SVGEGT. CDR3 protein: CATGQQETQYF. The DNA for the CDR3 is TGTGCCACCGGACAGCAAGAGACCCAGTACTTC.

This clonotype was seen more than once but under ten times. The J gene is TRBJ2-1, the V gene TRBV7-2; 9 bases align to TRBD2. This CDR3 region has 15 residues. After removal of 1 base from V and 9 bases from J, the junction contained 7 bases not matched to a gene. Germline V gives CDR1 SGHTA, CDR2 FQGNSA. The CDR3 is CASSLGGSGRGEQFF. DNA of the CDR3: TGTGCCAGCAGCTTAGGCGGTAGCGGGAGAGGTGAGCAGTTCTTC.

Notes on this clonotype: The junction shows a germline mismatch at one end, possibly a read error. The rearrangement uses TRBV7-7 and TRBJ1-2; no firm D call. Germline CDR1 SSHAT, CDR2 FNYEAQ (reference sequence). This CDR3 region has 12 residues. The CDR3 loop reads CASTYRGGGYTF. CDR3 in DNA: TGTGCTAGCACCTACAGAGGAGGGGGCTACACCTTC.

The J gene is TRBJ1-1, the V gene TRBV11-3, with a possible D match to TRBD1 (6 bases). This CDR3 has 14 residues. V was trimmed by 6 bases and J by 6 bases, leaving 17 bases between them. Germline assignment: CDR1 SGHNT and CDR2 YENEEA. The CDR3 protein is CASSPGQMEPEAFF. CDR3 DNA: TGTGCCAGCAGTCCTGGACAGATGGAGCCTGAAGCTTTCTTT.

This clonotype was picked up a small number of times. This rearrangement joins TRBV14 to TRBJ2-7, with TRBD2 as a possible D gene (5 bases). Germline assignment: CDR1 SGHDN and CDR2 FVKESK. V shed 0 bases and J shed 2 bases, with 8 bases lying between them. The CDR3 sequence is 14 residues long. Here the CDR3 reads CASSQEAAPYEQYV. DNA of the CDR3: TGTGCCAGCAGCCAAGAAGCGGCCCCCTACGAGCAGTACGTC.

The chain joins TRBV12-3 or TRBV12-4 to TRBJ1-2, with 7 positions matching TRBD1. This CDR3 spans 14 amino acids. The V segment lost 5 bases and the J segment 8 bases; nucleotides outside the gene matches: 11. The CDR3 nucleotides read TGTGCCAGCAGTCCTCAGGGGGAGTTTGGAGGCTACACCTTC. Residues: CASSPQGEFGGYTF.

The table lists this clonotype with a few counts. This chain connects TRBV11-2 to TRBJ2-1; 12 bases agree with TRBD2. The CDR3 consists of 18 residues. Germline values: CDR1 SGHAT, CDR2 FQNNGV. Trimming removed 0 bases from V and 4 bases from J; junction bases left unmatched: 7. CDR3 sequence reads: CASSLDLLAGGYYNEQFF. CDR3 in DNA: TGTGCCAGCAGCTTAGACTTGCTAGCGGGAGGGTATTACAATGAGCAGTTCTTC.

The chain couples TRBV20-1 to TRBJ1-5, with TRBD1 identical over 8 bases. Looked up from germline, CDR1 is DFQATT and CDR2 is SNEGSKA (reference sequence). The CDR3 is 12 amino acids. Unmatched junction bases numbered 2, after V lost 4 bases and J lost 6 bases. CDR3 loop: CSATGGSQPQHF. CDR3 sequence (DNA): TGCAGTGCTACAGGGGGCAGTCAGCCCCAGCATTTT.

This clonotype was counted only a few times. The V and J genes are TRBV6-2 or TRBV6-3 and TRBJ2-7; the match to TRBD2 covers 8 bases. V shed 0 bases, J shed 5 bases, and the junction held 3 bases outside the gene matches. The CDR3 has 14 residues. Germline V gene lookup returns CDR1 MNHEY and CDR2 SVGEGT. The CDR3 nucleotides are TGTGCCAGCAGTTACTCGGGACTAGGGAACGAGCAGTACTTC. Protein product: CASSYSGLGNEQYF.

The rearrangement links TRBV12-3 or TRBV12-4 to TRBJ1-4, with a tentative D call TRBD1 (5 bases). This CDR3 spans 12 amino acids. Trimming stripped 7 bases from V and 6 bases from J, with 9 bases between. CDR3 amino acids: CASTGKHEKLFF. DNA for the CDR3: TGTGCCAGCACAGGGAAGCATGAAAAACTGTTTTTT.

The CDR3 nucleotides are TGTGCCAGCAGTTTTGGGTTTGGGGGGAACACTGAAGCTTTCTTT. This encodes CASSFGFGGNTEAFF. The genes are TRBV28 and TRBJ1-1; the D gene is possibly TRBD1 (5 bases). From germline, CDR1 is MDHEN and CDR2 SYDVKM. The CDR3 sequence is 15 residues long. Between the trimmed V and J ends, which lost 3 bases and 1 base, there was a span of 12 bases.

A remark on this clonotype: At one of its ends the junction is not consistent with the germline gene, which may arise from a read error. The V gene is TRBV29-1, the J gene TRBJ2-5, with 8 bases lining up with TRBD2. Per the germline V gene, CDR1 is SQVTM and CDR2 is ANQGSEA. The CDR3 sequence is 13 residues long. The CDR3 here is CSASTSGPHSRPF. In nucleotides, the CDR3 is TGCAGCGCCTCTACTAGCGGCCCTCACTCCAGGCCGTTC.

This clonotype was recorded many times. The chain combines TRBV7-2 with TRBJ2-7, with D unresolved. The CDR3 runs 15 residues. V shed 5 bases and J shed 3 bases, with 17 bases lying between them. The V gene's germline CDR1 is SGHTA and CDR2 FQGNSA. CDR3 protein: CASSLAIGLNYEQYF. The CDR3 nucleotides read TGTGCCAGCAGCCTTGCCATTGGTCTAAACTACGAGCAGTACTTC.

This sequence joins TRBV12-3 or TRBV12-4 and TRBJ2-4; 7 bases fit TRBD2. The CDR3 consists of 20 residues. V was clipped by 1 base and J by 0 bases; unmatched bases: 15. The CDR3 bases are TGTGCCAGCAGTTTAGTCACGGTGCGGGAGAGGATCCTAGCCAAAAACATTCAGTACTTC. It is translated as CASSLVTVRERILAKNIQYF.

This clonotype was counted at least ten times. V usage is TRBV7-2 and J usage is TRBJ2-3; the D gene is possibly TRBD1 (6 bases). The germline V and J ends were trimmed by 4 bases and 4 bases, with 12 bases remaining between them. Germline V gene data show CDR1 as SGHTA and CDR2 as FQGNSA. The CDR3 contains 14 residues. Written as DNA, the CDR3 is TGTGCCAGCAGCTCAACCAGGGGCGCAGATACGCAGTATTTT. Protein product: CASSSTRGADTQYF.

Many counts were recorded for this clonotype. The chain employs TRBV7-2 and TRBJ1-4; 10 nucleotides agree with TRBD1. Trimming at V came to 5 bases and at J to 7 bases, leaving 4 bases not matched to a gene. CDR1 SGHTA and CDR2 FQGNSA come from the germline V gene. CDR3 length equals 14 residues. CDR3 nucleotide sequence: TGTGCCAGCAGCCCCGGGACAGGGGCTGAAAAACTGTTTTTT. It codes for CASSPGTGAEKLFF.

Concerning this clonotype itself: An end of the junction does not agree with germline; a read error may underlie this. V usage is TRBV5-1 and J usage is TRBJ1-1; the D is unclear. Per germline, CDR1 SGHRS and CDR2 YFSETQ. The CDR3 sequence is 11 residues long. The CDR3: CASKMGSEAYF. In nucleotides, the CDR3 is TGCGCCAGCAAAATGGGCTCTGAAGCTTACTTT.

The J gene is TRBJ2-5, the V gene TRBV11-2, with D perhaps TRBD2 (5 bases). The germline V gene has CDR1 SGHAT and CDR2 FQNNGV. With 3 bases removed from V and 6 bases from J, the gap between germline ends came to 11 bases. This CDR3 contains 13 residues. In nucleotides, the CDR3 is TGTGCCAGCAGCTTTACTAGATCCCAGACCCAGTACTTC. It specifies CASSFTRSQTQYF. Variable domain in full (rest from reference TRBV11-2 and TRBJ2-5): EAGVAQSPRYKIIEKRQSVAFWCNPISGHATLYWYQQILGQGPKLLIQFQNNGVVDDSQLPKDRFSAERLKGVDSTLKIQPAKLEDSAVYLCASSFTRSQTQYFGPGTRLLVL.